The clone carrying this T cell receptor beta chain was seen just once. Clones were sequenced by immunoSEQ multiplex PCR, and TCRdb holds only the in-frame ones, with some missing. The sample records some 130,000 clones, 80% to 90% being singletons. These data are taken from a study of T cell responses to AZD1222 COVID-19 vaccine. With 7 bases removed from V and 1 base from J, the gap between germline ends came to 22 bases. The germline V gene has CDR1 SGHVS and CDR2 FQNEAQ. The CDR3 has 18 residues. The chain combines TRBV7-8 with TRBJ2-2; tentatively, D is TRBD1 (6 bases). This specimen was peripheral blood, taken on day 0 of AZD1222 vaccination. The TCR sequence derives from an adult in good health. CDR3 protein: CASILVDVGTLNTGELFF. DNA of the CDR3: TGTGCCAGCATCCTAGTCGACGTGGGGACACTGAACACCGGGGAGCTGTTTTTT. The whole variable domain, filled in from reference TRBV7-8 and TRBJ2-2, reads GAGVSQSPRYKVAKRGQDVALRCDPISGHVSLFWYQQALGQGPEFLTYFQNEAQLDKSGLPSDRFFAERPEGSVSTLKIQRTQQEDSAVYLCASILVDVGTLNTGELFFGEGSRLTVL.